The 27 T cell receptor beta chains reported below all come from one sample, sequenced in a study of cytomegalovirus exposure and HLA in healthy donors. The assay was immunoSEQ multiplex PCR, and TCRdb's table has in-frame clones only and misses some. The profile covers 150,000 to 200,000 clones, with roughly 86% appearing a single time and over 1.1% taken by the ten largest. The sequenced sample consisted of PBMCs. These receptors came from a woman between 18 and 29 years old in good health and CMV-seronegative.

The rearrangement links TRBV29-1 to TRBJ1-1; TRBD1 matches at 8 bases. This CDR3 is built from 14 residues. Trimming took 7 bases from V and 3 from J; bases not matched to a gene: 10. The germline gives CDR1 SQVTM, CDR2 ANQGSEA. The CDR3 is CSAVSDRVDTEAFF. In DNA form, the CDR3 reads TGCAGCGCGGTATCGGACAGGGTGGACACTGAAGCTTTCTTT. Drawing the rest from reference TRBV29-1 and TRBJ1-1, the complete variable domain is SAVISQKPSRDICQRGTSLTIQCQVDSQVTMMFWYRQQPGQSLTLIATANQGSEATYESGFVIDKFPISRPNLTFSTLTVSNMSPEDSSIYLCSAVSDRVDTEAFFGQGTRLTVV.

This chain links TRBV14 with TRBJ1-1, with unresolved D. Germline CDR1 reads SGHDN; CDR2 reads FVKESK. Trimming took 3 bases from V and 0 from J, leaving 5 bases between them. The CDR3 loop spans 13 amino acids. This CDR3 is CASSHTVNTEAFF. CDR3 DNA: TGTGCCAGCAGCCATACTGTGAACACTGAAGCTTTCTTT.

The DNA for the CDR3 is TGCGCCAGCAGCTTGTCAGGGGCGAACACAGATACGCAGTATTTT. This sequence encodes CASSLSGANTDTQYF. This rearrangement joins TRBV5-1 to TRBJ2-3; possible D gene TRBD1, 6 bases. The CDR3 covers 15 residues. Trimming took off 1 base at V and 2 bases at J, with 11 bases between the two ends. Germline V gene sequence: CDR1 SGHRS, CDR2 YFSETQ.

The chain recombines TRBV6-5 with TRBJ2-2; 12 positions match TRBD2. Germline trimming cut 6 bases from V and 3 bases from J; bases unmatched to any gene: 2. CDR3 length: 15 amino acids. Germline V gene sequence: CDR1 MNHEY, CDR2 SVGAGI. CDR3 amino acids: CASRWTSGDTGELFF. The CDR3 DNA follows: TGTGCCAGCAGATGGACTAGCGGGGACACCGGGGAGCTGTTTTTT.

The chain combines TRBV6-4 with TRBJ2-3, with 8 bases fitting TRBD2. The V and J ends lost 10 bases and 3 bases, in that order; junction bases with no gene match: 9. Germline CDR1 and CDR2: MRHNA and SNTAGT. The CDR3 contains 14 residues. Here the CDR3 reads CATSPAGGTDTQYF. The CDR3 coding sequence is TGTGCCACCAGCCCCGCGGGGGGAACAGATACGCAGTATTTT.

This clone was recorded a few times. This chain uses TRBV27 with TRBJ1-1; no firm D call. V was pared by 2 bases and J by 3 bases, with 10 bases between. Per the germline V gene, CDR1 is MNHEY and CDR2 is SMNVEV (reference sequence). The CDR3 contains 14 residues. The CDR3 coding sequence is TGTGCCAGCAGTTTAGGAACTACCCACACTGAAGCTTTCTTT. This gives the protein CASSLGTTHTEAFF.

The chain links TRBV6-5 to TRBJ2-6; D perhaps matches TRBD2 (6 bases). The CDR3 spans 15 residues. V was cut by 5 bases and J by 2 bases, with 10 bases left in between. Germline CDR1 MNHEY, CDR2 SVGAGI. The CDR3 sequence is CASSRPGAGANVLTF. The DNA of the CDR3 is TGTGCCAGCAGTCGTCCGGGGGCTGGGGCCAACGTCCTGACTTTC.

This chain joins TRBV10-3 and TRBJ2-1; 11 bases fit TRBD2. CDR3 length equals 15 residues. Trimming at V came to 6 bases and at J to 5 bases, leaving 6 bases not matched to a gene. Germline V CDR1 and CDR2: ENHRY, SYGVKD. Here the CDR3 reads CAIRAGLADHNEQFF. DNA of the CDR3: TGTGCCATCAGGGCGGGACTAGCGGATCACAATGAGCAGTTCTTC.

This clone was observed a single time. The rearrangement joins TRBV6-1 to TRBJ1-5, with a tentative D call TRBD1 (5 bases). Germline-derived CDR1 and CDR2 are MNHNS and SASEGT. There are 14 residues in the CDR3. V was cut by 4 bases and J by 8 bases, with 15 bases left in between. DNA of the CDR3: TGTGCCAGCAGTGGCCCCCGGGAGGGGAAGCCCCAGCATTTT. Translating it yields CASSGPREGKPQHF.

This chain connects TRBV18 to TRBJ2-5; 7 bases fit TRBD2. V lost 5 bases and J lost 1; bases outside the gene matches: 7. CDR1 and CDR2 from the germline V gene are KGHSH and LQKENI. This CDR3 is built from 15 residues. CDR3: CASSAGTTFQETQYF. The DNA for the CDR3 is TGTGCCAGCTCAGCCGGGACTACCTTCCAAGAGACCCAGTACTTC.

The chain links TRBV5-1 to TRBJ2-2; TRBD1 aligns across 10 bases. Germline values: CDR1 SGHRS, CDR2 YFSETQ. The CDR3 covers 15 residues. Germline trimming cut 7 bases from V and 3 bases from J; bases unmatched to any gene: 6. The CDR3 DNA reads as TGCGCCAGCGCCCTGACAGGGGGCTACACCGGGGAGCTGTTTTTT. The encoded protein is CASALTGGYTGELFF.

V and J are TRBV10-3 and TRBJ1-2; 12 positions match TRBD1. In germline, CDR1 is ENHRY, CDR2 SYGVKD. J gave up 2 bases and V 4 bases, and 8 bases lay outside the gene matches. The CDR3 length is 17 residues. The CDR3 reads CAISGGDRGRGNYGYTF. The CDR3 nucleotides are TGTGCCATCAGTGGCGGGGACAGGGGGCGGGGGAACTATGGCTACACCTTC.

V usage is TRBV9 and J usage is TRBJ1-3; 7 bases line up with TRBD1. V shed 3 bases and J 2 bases; nucleotides not matched to a gene: 5. Germline CDR1 SGDLS, CDR2 YYNGEE. This CDR3 spans 15 amino acids. This CDR3 reads CASSESTGTGNTIYF. CDR3 in DNA: TGTGCCAGCAGCGAGTCGACAGGGACTGGAAACACCATATATTTT. Combining the CDR3 with reference TRBV9 and TRBJ1-3 gives the whole variable domain DSGVTQTPKHLITATGQRVTLRCSPRSGDLSVYWYQQSLDQGLQFLIQYYNGEERAKGNILERFSAQQFPDLHSELNLSSLELGDSALYFCASSESTGTGNTIYFGEGSWLTVV.

The rearrangement links TRBV5-4 to TRBJ2-4, with 14 bases lining up with TRBD2. In germline, CDR1 is SGHNT, CDR2 YYREEE (reference sequence). The CDR3 sequence is 18 residues long. The V and J ends lost 5 bases and 0 bases, in that order; junction bases with no gene match: 7. In DNA, the CDR3 is TGTGCCAGCAGTTCCGGGACTAGCGGGAGATCAGCCAAAAACATTCAGTACTTC. Its translation is CASSSGTSGRSAKNIQYF.

The chain links TRBV29-1 to TRBJ2-1; possible D gene TRBD2, 6 bases. The CDR3 is 14 amino acids. V was clipped by 7 bases and J by 0 bases, with 13 bases between them. Germline lookup yields CDR1 SQVTM and CDR2 ANQGSEA. The CDR3 sequence: CSGRGGDSYNEQFF. As DNA, the CDR3 is TGCAGCGGCCGTGGCGGGGACTCCTACAATGAGCAGTTCTTC.

This chain joins TRBV10-2 and TRBJ1-1; no reliable D call. The CDR3 runs to 12 residues. Trimming pared 6 bases from V and 3 bases from J, leaving 8 bases between. CDR1 and CDR2 from the germline V gene are WSHSY and SAAADI. The CDR3 sequence: CASRAGDTEAFF. The CDR3 DNA reads TGCGCCAGCAGAGCGGGAGACACTGAAGCTTTCTTT.

The V gene is TRBV10-1, the J gene TRBJ2-3, with 10 bases lining up with TRBD2. The CDR3 is made up of 16 amino acids. CDR1 WNHNN and CDR2 SYGVQD come from the germline V gene (reference sequence). The V and J ends lost 2 bases and 3 bases, in that order; junction bases with no gene match: 5. The CDR3 is CASSEPRTSGTDTQYF. As DNA, the CDR3 is TGCGCCAGCAGTGAGCCGAGGACTAGCGGTACAGATACGCAGTATTTT.

V usage is TRBV5-6 and J usage is TRBJ2-2; D is unclear. The CDR3 loop spans 16 amino acids. Trimming shortened V by 3 bases and J by 3 bases, and 15 bases separated the two germline ends. Germline CDR1 is SGHDT and CDR2 is YYEEEE. The CDR3 spells CASSSGGFPDTGELFF. DNA for the CDR3: TGTGCCAGCAGCTCGGGTGGCTTTCCGGACACCGGGGAGCTGTTTTTT.

The chain links TRBV5-1 to TRBJ2-3; 12 bases match TRBD2. The germline gives CDR1 SGHRS, CDR2 YFSETQ. CDR3 size: 17 residues. The J segment lost 4 bases and the V segment lost 0 bases, leaving 6 bases of the junction unmatched. The DNA for the CDR3 is TGCGCCAGCAGCTTGGCTAGCGGGGGGGCCTTACCAGATACGCAGTATTTT. Translating it yields CASSLASGGALPDTQYF.

The chain links TRBV4-2 to TRBJ2-1; 10 bases line up with TRBD1. The CDR3 is 15 residues long. Germline V lookup: CDR1 LGHNA, CDR2 YNFKEQ. The V and J ends lost 4 bases and 7 bases, in that order; junction bases with no gene match: 7. This CDR3 reads CASSPGGQGKNEQFF. In DNA, the CDR3 is TGTGCCAGCAGCCCAGGGGGACAGGGGAAGAATGAGCAGTTCTTC.

The chain links TRBV19 to TRBJ1-2; 7 nucleotides line up with TRBD1. With V trimmed by 3 bases and J by 4 bases, 2 bases remained unmatched. Germline V gives CDR1 LNHDA, CDR2 SQIVND (reference sequence). The CDR3 is 13 amino acids. CDR3 loop: CASSMGQPYGYTF. The CDR3 nucleotides are TGTGCCAGTAGTATGGGACAGCCCTATGGCTACACCTTC.

The V gene is TRBV28, the J gene TRBJ2-7; 9 nucleotides align to TRBD1. V trimming: 5 bases; J trimming: 11 bases; junction bases outside the gene matches: 7. Germline CDR1 MDHEN, CDR2 SYDVKM. There are 12 residues in the CDR3. The CDR3 here is CASSPGQGTEYF. The CDR3 region has the DNA TGTGCCAGCAGTCCGGGACAGGGAACAGAGTACTTC.

The J gene is TRBJ1-3, the V gene TRBV5-6; D unclear. The CDR3 sequence is 16 residues long. Germline V CDR1 and CDR2: SGHDT, YYEEEE. V gave up 0 bases and J gave up 0 bases, with 10 bases separating them. In DNA, the CDR3 is TGTGCCAGCAGCTTGGGTTTATGGAGCTCTGGAAACACCATATATTTT. As protein: CASSLGLWSSGNTIYF.

The V gene is TRBV10-3, the J gene TRBJ2-2; 8 bases match TRBD2. V gave up 3 bases and J gave up 5 bases; unmatched junction bases: 8. The CDR3 has 16 amino acids. The germline V gene encodes CDR1 ENHRY and CDR2 SYGVKD. CDR3 nucleotides: TGTGCCATCAGTGAAGGAAGGGCTAGCGGGACCGGGGAGCTGTTTTTT. This codes for CAISEGRASGTGELFF.

The V and J genes are TRBV6-4 and TRBJ2-3; 8 bases match TRBD1. Germline V gene sequence: CDR1 MRHNA, CDR2 SNTAGT. The V gene end was trimmed by 2 bases and the J gene end by 6 bases; junction bases not matched to a gene: 4. This CDR3 contains 14 residues. CDR3 sequence: CASSDQTGADTQYF. CDR3 nucleotide sequence: TGTGCCAGCAGTGACCAGACAGGGGCCGATACGCAGTATTTT.

J is TRBJ2-7 and V is TRBV27; D may be TRBD1 (5 bases). The length of the CDR3 is 14 residues. Germline CDR1 and CDR2: MNHEY and SMNVEV (reference sequence). Trimming took off 2 bases at V and 0 bases at J, with 8 bases between the two ends. CDR3 sequence (DNA): TGTGCCAGCAGTTTAACCAGGGCCTCCTACGAGCAGTACTTC. Protein: CASSLTRASYEQYF.

V usage is TRBV6-4 and J usage is TRBJ1-5, with a possible D match to TRBD1 (6 bases). The ends were cut back, 3 bases at V and 11 bases at J, with 20 bases in the middle. The V gene's germline CDR1 is MRHNA and CDR2 SNTAGT. The CDR3 is 15 amino acids. CDR3 sequence reads: CASSEFSTGLSSQHF. In DNA form, the CDR3 reads TGTGCCAGCAGTGAATTCTCGACAGGCCTTAGTTCCCAGCATTTT.